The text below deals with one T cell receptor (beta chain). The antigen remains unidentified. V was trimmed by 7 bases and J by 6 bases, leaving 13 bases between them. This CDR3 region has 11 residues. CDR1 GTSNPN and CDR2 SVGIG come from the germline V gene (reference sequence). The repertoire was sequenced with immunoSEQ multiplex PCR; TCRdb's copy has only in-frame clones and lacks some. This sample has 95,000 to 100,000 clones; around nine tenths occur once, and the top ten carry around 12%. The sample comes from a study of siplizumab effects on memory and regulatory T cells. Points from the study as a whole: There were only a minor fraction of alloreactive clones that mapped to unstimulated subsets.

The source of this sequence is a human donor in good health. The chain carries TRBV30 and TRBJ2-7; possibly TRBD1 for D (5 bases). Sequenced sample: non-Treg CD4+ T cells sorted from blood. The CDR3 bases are TGTGCCTATTACAGGAACCGCGAGCAGTACTTC. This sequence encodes CAYYRNREQYF.